What follows are 28 T cell receptor beta chains derived from one specimen sequenced in a study of cytotoxic CD8 clonotypes in ibrutinib-treated CLL. The protocol was immunoSEQ multiplex PCR, while the TCRdb copy is restricted to in-frame clones and leaves out a portion. The sample includes 150,000 to 200,000 clones, over 65% seen only once; the top ten take roughly 1.9%. The sequencing used PBMCs, collected after 12 months of ibrutinib treatment. The receptors originated from a human donor with chronic lymphocytic leukemia.

This clone was seen a single time. The V gene is TRBV18, the J gene TRBJ1-4; possibly TRBD1 for D (5 bases). CDR3 length equals 14 residues. Germline lookup yields CDR1 KGHSH and CDR2 LQKENI. The V gene lost 3 bases and the J gene lost 8 bases, with 13 bases spanning the gap. Here the CDR3 reads CASSPSQGTEKLFF. The CDR3 DNA is TGTGCCAGCTCACCCTCGCAGGGAACGGAAAAACTGTTTTTT.

This clone was detected only a few times. This rearrangement joins TRBV28 to TRBJ2-4; tentatively, D is TRBD1 (6 bases). The ends were cut back, 4 bases at V and 2 bases at J, with 9 bases in the middle. The CDR3 totals 14 residues. Germline-derived CDR1 and CDR2 are MDHEN and SYDVKM. The CDR3 spells CASSSQGSKNIQYF. The CDR3 region has the DNA TGTGCCAGCAGTTCCCAGGGGTCCAAAAACATTCAGTACTTC.

J is TRBJ1-6 and V is TRBV7-9, with D perhaps matching TRBD1 (6 bases). Germline V gene data show CDR1 as SEHNR and CDR2 as FQNEAQ (reference sequence). This CDR3 has 15 residues. V lost 5 bases to trimming and J lost 8 bases, with 16 bases between them. CDR3 nucleotide sequence: TGTGCCAGCAGCATCTCAGGGGTGAAGGATTCACCCCTCCACTTT. This sequence encodes CASSISGVKDSPLHF. Supplemented by reference TRBV7-9 and TRBJ1-6, the full variable domain reads DTGVSQNPRHKITKRGQNVTFRCDPISEHNRLYWYRQTLGQGPEFLTYFQNEAQLEKSRLLSDRFSAERPKGSFSTLEIQRTEQGDSAMYLCASSISGVKDSPLHFGNGTRLTVT.

This chain joins TRBV14 and TRBJ2-1; 9 bases align to TRBD2. Germline assignment: CDR1 SGHDN and CDR2 FVKESK. The CDR3 has 15 residues. V shed 6 bases and J 6 bases; nucleotides not matched to a gene: 9. The CDR3 DNA reads as TGTGCCAGCAGAAAGTTGGCGGGAGGGAGCAATGAGCAGTTCTTC. This encodes CASRKLAGGSNEQFF.

This chain links TRBV7-2 with TRBJ2-7; TRBD1 matches 8 bases. The CDR3 is 14 amino acids. V gave up 8 bases and J gave up 0 bases; unmatched junction bases: 6. Germline V lookup: CDR1 SGHTA, CDR2 FQGNSA. The CDR3 DNA is TGTGCCAGCGGCTGGGGACAGGACTCCTACGAGCAGTACTTC. This gives the protein CASGWGQDSYEQYF.

This sequence joins TRBV6-5 and TRBJ2-7; D is unresolved. Trimming removed 6 bases at V and 6 bases at J, with 12 bases between. Germline CDR1 and CDR2: MNHEY and SVGAGI. The CDR3 runs to 12 residues. The CDR3 reads CASSLQGLEQYF. The CDR3 DNA is TGTGCCAGCAGCCTCCAAGGGCTCGAGCAGTACTTC.

The chain recombines TRBV29-1 with TRBJ2-1; TRBD1 agrees at 8 bases. V trimming: 4 bases; J trimming: 7 bases; junction bases outside the gene matches: 12. This CDR3 spans 15 amino acids. Germline-derived CDR1 and CDR2 are SQVTM and ANQGSEA. Here the CDR3 reads CSVVSSGTGRNEQFF. As DNA, the CDR3 is TGCAGCGTTGTCAGCTCCGGGACAGGCAGGAATGAGCAGTTCTTC.

This clone occurred once. The chain uses TRBV5-5 and TRBJ2-3; TRBD2 matches 8 bases. CDR1 SGHKS and CDR2 YYEKEE come from the germline V gene (reference sequence). V shed 4 bases and J 4 bases; nucleotides not matched to a gene: 8. The CDR3 spans 15 residues. CDR3: CASSMGLGGADTQYF. The CDR3 nucleotides are TGTGCCAGCAGCATGGGACTAGGAGGGGCAGATACGCAGTATTTT. Filled out from reference TRBV5-5 and TRBJ2-3, the complete variable domain reads DAGVTQSPTHLIKTRGQQVTLRCSPISGHKSVSWYQQVLGQGPQFIFQYYEKEERGRGNFPDRFSARQFPNYSSELNVNALLLGDSALYLCASSMGLGGADTQYFGPGTRLTVL.

CDR3 nucleotide sequence: TGTGCCAGCAGCTCAGACAGGAGAACTGAAGCTTTCTTT. Protein product: CASSSDRRTEAFF. The genes are TRBV5-4 and TRBJ1-1; TRBD1 might be the D (6 bases). Trimming removed 3 bases at V and 5 bases at J, with 11 bases between. Germline V gives CDR1 SGHNT, CDR2 YYREEE (reference sequence). CDR3 size: 13 residues.

The chain employs TRBV18 and TRBJ2-1; tentatively, D is TRBD2 (5 bases). Germline V CDR1 and CDR2: KGHSH, LQKENI. V was shortened by 3 bases and J by 8 bases, with 17 bases between the two germline ends. The CDR3 runs 15 residues. This chain's CDR3 is CASSPPRGRRDEQFF. In nucleotides, the CDR3 is TGTGCCAGCTCACCCCCGAGAGGACGGCGGGATGAGCAGTTCTTC.

This chain links TRBV6-5 with TRBJ1-2, with TRBD1 matching over 8 bases. J gave up 3 bases and V 6 bases, and 3 bases lay outside the gene matches. The CDR3 consists of 13 residues. The germline V gene has CDR1 MNHEY and CDR2 SVGAGI. The CDR3 DNA is TGTGCCAGCAGGGGACAGGCGTACTATGGCTACACCTTC. This gives the protein CASRGQAYYGYTF.

This chain connects TRBV11-2 to TRBJ2-3; 11 bases line up with TRBD2. The CDR3 loop spans 15 amino acids. Looked up from germline, CDR1 is SGHAT and CDR2 is FQNNGV. J lost 6 bases, V lost 3 bases, and 5 bases had no gene match. The CDR3 DNA sequence: TGTGCCAGCAGCTTCATAGCGGGGGGGCCGGATACGCAGTATTTT. Translating gives CASSFIAGGPDTQYF.

The J gene is TRBJ2-2, the V gene TRBV9, with a possible D match to TRBD2 (7 bases). This CDR3 is built from 15 residues. The germline CDR1 and CDR2 sequences are SGDLS and YYNGEE. V gave up 6 bases and J gave up 0 bases, with 12 bases separating them. This chain's CDR3 is CASNRGAANTGELFF. CDR3 DNA sequence: TGTGCCAGCAACCGGGGGGCCGCGAACACCGGGGAGCTGTTTTTT.

The chain joins TRBV9 to TRBJ2-3; weak D call: TRBD2 (7 bases). V was cut by 0 bases and J by 5 bases, with 16 bases left in between. CDR3 length: 16 residues. CDR1 is SGDLS and CDR2 is YYNGEE in the germline V gene. CDR3 nucleotide sequence: TGTGCCAGCAGCGTAGATGGGGGGGCTTTGGTAGATACGCAGTATTTT. It codes for CASSVDGGALVDTQYF.

The V call is TRBV7-3, the J call TRBJ2-3; the D gene could be TRBD1 or TRBD2 (5 bases each). The CDR3 totals 16 residues. Germline CDR1 reads SGHTA; CDR2 reads FQGTGA. Trimming removed 5 bases at V and 0 bases at J, with 15 bases between. The DNA for the CDR3 is TGTGCCAGCAGCCCCCCGGGGCAGCGAAGCACAGATACGCAGTATTTT. This codes for CASSPPGQRSTDTQYF.

The gene calls are TRBV7-6 and TRBJ2-5; the D is unclear. CDR1 and CDR2 from the germline V gene are SGHVS and FNYEAQ. Trimming pared 4 bases from V and 4 bases from J, leaving 7 bases between. There are 12 residues in the CDR3. The CDR3 nucleotides are TGTGCCAGCAGCTACCTAATAGAGACCCAGTACTTC. Its protein is CASSYLIETQYF.

The chain uses TRBV28 and TRBJ1-3; D is possibly TRBD1 (5 bases). This CDR3 is built from 16 residues. Germline lookup yields CDR1 MDHEN and CDR2 SYDVKM. The V and J ends lost 1 base and 3 bases respectively, with 13 bases between them. DNA for the CDR3: TGTGCCAGCAGTTTATCTCTCGGGGACCTTGGAAACACCATATATTTT. Translation: CASSLSLGDLGNTIYF. The variable domain in full, with the rest retrieved from reference TRBV28 and TRBJ1-3, is DVKVTQSSRYLVKRTGEKVFLECVQDMDHENMFWYRQDPGLGLRLIYFSYDVKMKEKGDIPEGYSVSREKKERFSLILESASTNQTSMYLCASSLSLGDLGNTIYFGEGSWLTVV.

This clone was counted only a few times. The genes are TRBV9 and TRBJ1-3; the D is unclear. This CDR3 is 15 amino acids long. Per the germline V gene, CDR1 is SGDLS and CDR2 is YYNGEE. Trimming cost V 3 bases and J 0 bases, with 10 bases left between them. The CDR3 DNA follows: TGTGCCAGCAGCGCGGACGGTAACTCTGGAAACACCATATATTTT. The encoded protein is CASSADGNSGNTIYF. Full variable domain (remainder filled in from reference TRBV9 and TRBJ1-3): DSGVTQTPKHLITATGQRVTLRCSPRSGDLSVYWYQQSLDQGLQFLIQYYNGEERAKGNILERFSAQQFPDLHSELNLSSLELGDSALYFCASSADGNSGNTIYFGEGSWLTVV.

The sample holds a few counts of this clone. This chain connects TRBV5-4 to TRBJ2-3; 10 positions match TRBD2. The germline CDR1 and CDR2 sequences are SGHNT and YYREEE (reference sequence). The CDR3 runs to 17 residues. V lost 3 bases to trimming and J lost 3 bases; unmatched junction nucleotides: 10. The CDR3 nucleotides read TGTGCCAGCAGCTATCCCGGACTAGCGGCGGGGACAGATACGCAGTATTTT. It specifies CASSYPGLAAGTDTQYF.

DNA of the CDR3: TGTGCCAGCAGTGAACGGACTAGGACAGATACGCAGTATTTT. It encodes CASSERTRTDTQYF. This chain joins TRBV2 and TRBJ2-3; 7 nucleotides line up with TRBD2. The CDR3 covers 14 residues. Per the germline V gene, CDR1 is SNHLY and CDR2 is FYNNEI. V gave up 2 bases and J gave up 3 bases; unmatched junction bases: 2. Looking up the rest from reference TRBV2 and TRBJ2-3 gives the full variable domain: EPEVTQTPSHQVTQMGQEVILRCVPISNHLYFYWYRQILGQKVEFLVSFYNNEISEKSEIFDDQFSVERPDGSNFTLKIRSTKLEDSAMYFCASSERTRTDTQYFGPGTRLTVL.

This clone was seen a single time. V usage is TRBV6-6 and J usage is TRBJ1-1; 7 positions match TRBD1. Germline CDR1 and CDR2: MNHNY and SVGAGI (reference sequence). V lost 8 bases to trimming and J lost 4 bases; unmatched junction nucleotides: 4. CDR3 size: 12 residues. The CDR3 region is CASHRGSTEAFF. In DNA form, the CDR3 reads TGTGCCAGCCACAGGGGCTCCACTGAAGCTTTCTTT.

The count of this clone is one. The chain uses TRBV2 and TRBJ1-4, with unresolved D. Trimming removed 7 bases at V and 7 bases at J, with 19 bases between. The CDR3 loop spans 15 amino acids. Germline CDR1 reads SNHLY; CDR2 reads FYNNEI. The CDR3 region is CASTRGRASVEKLFF. As DNA, the CDR3 is TGTGCCAGCACCCGCGGGAGGGCGTCTGTTGAAAAACTGTTTTTT.

V and J are TRBV28 and TRBJ1-5, with 7 nucleotides matching TRBD1. Germline CDR1 is MDHEN and CDR2 is SYDVKM. The CDR3 contains 15 residues. With V trimmed by 3 bases and J by 5 bases, 7 bases remained unmatched. CDR3 in amino acids: CASSFQRGLDQPQHF. CDR3 nucleotides: TGTGCCAGCAGTTTCCAAAGGGGGCTGGATCAGCCCCAGCATTTT.

This chain links TRBV5-4 with TRBJ2-3; the D is unclear. Germline values: CDR1 SGHNT, CDR2 YYREEE (reference sequence). V lost 1 base, J lost 1 base, and 10 bases lay in between. The CDR3 contains 15 residues. The CDR3: CASSLQELRTDTQYF. The CDR3, as DNA: TGTGCCAGCAGCTTGCAGGAGTTACGCACAGATACGCAGTATTTT. Variable domain in full (rest from reference TRBV5-4 and TRBJ2-3): ETGVTQSPTHLIKTRGQQVTLRCSSQSGHNTVSWYQQALGQGPQFIFQYYREEENGRGNFPPRFSGLQFPNYSSELNVNALELDDSALYLCASSLQELRTDTQYFGPGTRLTVL.

The gene calls are TRBV13 and TRBJ2-3; weak D call: TRBD2 (6 bases). This CDR3 spans 15 amino acids. Germline CDR1 PRHDT, CDR2 FYEKMQ (reference sequence). The V end lost 0 bases, the J end lost 4 bases, and 11 bases lay between the germline ends. In DNA form, the CDR3 reads TGTGCCAGCAGCTTAGGCGGGAGTGGTGCAGATACGCAGTATTTT. As protein: CASSLGGSGADTQYF.

The chain uses TRBV28 and TRBJ1-3; D unresolved. This CDR3 has 15 residues. Trimming removed 5 bases from V and 1 base from J, with 12 bases in between. In germline, CDR1 is MDHEN, CDR2 SYDVKM. The CDR3 DNA reads as TGTGCCAGCAGTGGAGGATCGGTTTCTGGAAACACCATATATTTT. It yields the protein CASSGGSVSGNTIYF.

The gene calls are TRBV10-3 and TRBJ2-1, with D perhaps assigned TRBD1 or TRBD2 (5 bases each). V was shortened by 6 bases and J by 7 bases, with 28 bases between the two germline ends. The germline V gene encodes CDR1 ENHRY and CDR2 SYGVKD. This CDR3 is 18 amino acids long. The CDR3 spells CAIRTFEGLAGPGNEQFF. The CDR3, as DNA: TGTGCCATCAGAACATTCGAGGGGCTAGCCGGACCAGGTAATGAGCAGTTCTTC.

V is TRBV7-2 and J is TRBJ2-7; D could derive from TRBD1 or TRBD2 (5 bases each). V lost 3 bases and J lost 7, with 19 bases in between. Germline CDR1 and CDR2: SGHTA and FQGNSA. This CDR3 is built from 15 residues. The CDR3 region has the DNA TGTGCCAGCAGCTTGGGGGACCGGCGGTCGGGGGAGCAGTACTTC. It specifies CASSLGDRRSGEQYF.